This T cell receptor (beta chain) was identified during a study of long-term antiretroviral therapy in people with HIV. The authors ran the immunoSEQ assay, v3.0, at survey level. The method was immunoSEQ multiplex PCR; TCRdb's version includes in-frame clones alone and lacks a portion of them. The sample lists roughly 16,000 clones, approximately 79% seen once, with under 8.5% in the top ten. Here the sequenced sample was unsorted PBMCs, taken at the start of antiretroviral therapy. This receptor was taken from a man aged 30 to 39 with HIV.

This chain's CDR3 is CASSLEGNSYEQYF. CDR3 DNA sequence: TGTGCCAGCAGCTTAGAGGGGAACTCCTACGAGCAGTACTTC. The chain carries TRBV7-8 and TRBJ2-7; TRBD1 is a possible D gene (5 bases). This CDR3 has 14 residues. Trimming stripped 1 base from V and 0 bases from J, with 7 bases between. Germline CDR1 SGHVS, CDR2 FQNEAQ.